These 27 T cell receptor beta chains were sequenced from one sample in a study of T cell repertoires in cytomegalovirus infection. In TCRdb, the reads were re-called with MiXCR into one record per CDR3 protein. In the table there are under 150,000 distinct CDR3 sequences, about 10% of which are singletons. Sequences were obtained from PBMCs. These receptors all come from a human donor in good health (CMV status not recorded). Some clones in this sample may be carry-over from other donors' samples.

This clonotype was detected many times. V usage is TRBV15 and J usage is TRBJ1-1; a weak D match, TRBD1 (6 bases). The CDR3 has 14 amino acids. V lost 3 bases and J lost 5, with 13 bases in between. Germline V gene lookup returns CDR1 LNHNV and CDR2 YYDKDF (reference sequence). The CDR3 DNA reads TGTGCCACCAGCAGCGTGGGGAGGGGGACTGAAGCTTTCTTT. Its protein product is CATSSVGRGTEAFF.

Many counts were recorded for this clonotype. This chain connects TRBV28 to TRBJ1-2; D is unclear. The V and J ends lost 5 bases and 4 bases respectively, with 11 bases between them. Per the germline V gene, CDR1 is MDHEN and CDR2 is SYDVKM. CDR3 size: 13 residues. CDR3 coding DNA: TGTGCCAGCAGTGCCCGTGGGATCTATGGCTACACCTTC. Its translation: CASSARGIYGYTF.

In its sample, this clonotype was seen a few times. This chain links TRBV19 with TRBJ1-1; the match to TRBD1 covers 7 bases. Losses at the gene ends were 7 bases for V and 8 bases for J; bases not matched to a gene: 13. This CDR3 has 14 amino acids. Germline CDR1 reads LNHDA; CDR2 reads SQIVND (reference sequence). The CDR3 loop reads CASTVTGQGAEAFF. The CDR3 DNA follows: TGTGCCAGTACCGTGACAGGGCAAGGGGCCGAAGCTTTCTTT.

This clonotype was found a few times. The V and J genes are TRBV20-1 and TRBJ1-1, with D possibly matching TRBD1 (6 bases). The CDR3 is 11 amino acids. In germline, CDR1 is DFQATT, CDR2 SNEGSKA (reference sequence). The V and J ends lost 6 bases and 7 bases respectively, with 12 bases between them. CDR3 bases: TGCAGTGCAGGAGGACAGCTTGAAGCTTTCTTT. Translating it yields CSAGGQLEAFF.

This clonotype was picked up many times. V usage is TRBV7-9 and J usage is TRBJ1-1, with TRBD1 matching 9 bases. The CDR3 contains 15 residues. J was trimmed by 3 bases and V by 5 bases; bases with no gene match: 7. Germline V gene data show CDR1 as SEHNR and CDR2 as FQNEAQ (reference sequence). Here the CDR3 DNA reads TGTGCCAGCAGCCCGAGGACAGGGGTGGACACTGAAGCTTTCTTT. Amino acid sequence: CASSPRTGVDTEAFF.

In its sample, this clonotype was seen many times. This rearrangement joins TRBV14 to TRBJ1-6; D is ambiguous. The CDR3 contains 11 residues. CDR1 is SGHDN and CDR2 is FVKESK in the germline V gene. Trimming cost V 5 bases and J 15 bases, with 11 bases left between them. The CDR3 protein is CASSALSVLHF. The CDR3, as DNA: TGTGCCAGCAGCGCCCTATCTGTCCTCCACTTT.

The CDR3 nucleotides read TGCGCCAGCAATTATGAGGGCATGGGATACGAGCAGTACTTC. Translated, it gives CASNYEGMGYEQYF. The V gene is TRBV5-1, the J gene TRBJ2-7; maybe TRBD2 (5 bases). Deletions cut 6 bases from V and 4 bases from J, with 17 bases between. Per germline, CDR1 SGHRS and CDR2 YFSETQ. This CDR3 contains 14 residues.

The sample holds many counts of this clonotype. The J gene is TRBJ2-3, the V gene TRBV18; D remains ambiguous. The ends were cut back, 1 base at V and 2 bases at J, with 10 bases in the middle. CDR1 is KGHSH, CDR2 LQKENI, per germline. This CDR3 comprises 15 residues. DNA of the CDR3: TGTGCCAGCTCACCACTGAGGTCCGTCACAGATACGCAGTATTTT. Translated, it gives CASSPLRSVTDTQYF.

The sample holds many counts of this clonotype. The chain uses TRBV19 and TRBJ2-1; D not resolved. V gave up 3 bases and J gave up 7 bases, with 10 bases separating them. The CDR3 runs 13 residues. In germline, CDR1 is LNHDA, CDR2 SQIVND (reference sequence). Written as DNA, the CDR3 is TGTGCCAGTAGTATTAAGTTCTGGAATGAGCAGTTCTTC. Translation gives CASSIKFWNEQFF.

This clonotype was picked up many times. This rearrangement joins TRBV29-1 to TRBJ2-3; D unclear. V lost 6 bases, J lost 6 bases, and 13 bases lay in between. The CDR3 runs 12 residues. In germline, CDR1 is SQVTM, CDR2 ANQGSEA. The CDR3 spells CSVKIGSDTQYF. DNA for the CDR3: TGCAGCGTCAAAATCGGCTCCGATACGCAGTATTTT.

In its sample, this clonotype was seen many times. The chain joins TRBV7-2 to TRBJ2-7; 12 nucleotides line up with TRBD2. The germline gives CDR1 SGHTA, CDR2 FQGNSA. Trimming cost V 4 bases and J 4 bases; bases outside gene matches: 8. CDR3 size: 16 residues. DNA for the CDR3: TGTGCCAGCAGCTCCAATCTAGCGGGGGGGTGGTACGAGCAGTACTTC. This sequence encodes CASSSNLAGGWYEQYF.

This clonotype has a count of ten or more. This chain links TRBV12-3 or TRBV12-4 with TRBJ2-5; either TRBD1 or TRBD2 may supply D (5 bases each). This CDR3 region has 13 residues. Between the trimmed V and J ends, which lost 3 bases and 4 bases, there was a span of 9 bases. The CDR3 loop is CASSLRGRETQYF. The CDR3 DNA is TGTGCCAGCAGTTTGAGGGGTCGAGAGACCCAGTACTTC.

This clonotype was found a few times. This chain connects TRBV12-3 or TRBV12-4 to TRBJ1-1; 7 bases agree with TRBD1. V shed 6 bases and J 4 bases; nucleotides not matched to a gene: 8. The CDR3 is 14 amino acids. This chain's CDR3 is CASRTFRGGTEAFF. In nucleotides, the CDR3 is TGTGCCAGCAGAACGTTCAGGGGGGGCACTGAAGCTTTCTTT.

Many counts were recorded for this clonotype. The V call is TRBV12-3 or TRBV12-4, the J call TRBJ2-1; 8 positions match TRBD2. V gave up 4 bases and J gave up 5 bases; unmatched junction bases: 10. The CDR3 loop spans 16 amino acids. The CDR3 sequence is CASSSPGRGAHNEQFF. In DNA, the CDR3 is TGTGCCAGCAGTTCCCCCGGGAGGGGGGCCCACAATGAGCAGTTCTTC.

The chain uses TRBV3-1 and TRBJ2-1, with D perhaps given as TRBD1 or TRBD2 (5 bases each). From germline, CDR1 is LGHDT and CDR2 YNNKEL (reference sequence). The CDR3 contains 15 residues. The ends were cut back, 0 bases at V and 4 bases at J, with 10 bases in the middle. This CDR3 is CASSQEFGGYNEQFF. The CDR3 coding sequence is TGTGCCAGCAGCCAAGAGTTTGGGGGATACAATGAGCAGTTCTTC.

This clonotype has at least ten counts. V gene TRBV2 combines with J gene TRBJ1-1, with D uncertain. The V and J ends lost 8 bases and 0 bases respectively, with 16 bases between them. CDR3 length: 15 residues. The V gene's germline CDR1 is SNHLY and CDR2 FYNNEI. CDR3 sequence reads: CASFRANSLNTEAFF. The CDR3 nucleotides read TGTGCCAGCTTTAGGGCGAATAGCTTGAACACTGAAGCTTTCTTT. Full variable domain (remainder filled in from reference TRBV2 and TRBJ1-1): EPEVTQTPSHQVTQMGQEVILRCVPISNHLYFYWYRQILGQKVEFLVSFYNNEISEKSEIFDDQFSVERPDGSNFTLKIRSTKLEDSAMYFCASFRANSLNTEAFFGQGTRLTVV.

There are a few counts of this clonotype. J is TRBJ2-7 and V is TRBV20-1; D not resolved. The CDR3 loop spans 16 amino acids. Trimming pared 4 bases from V and 5 bases from J, leaving 24 bases between. CDR1 is DFQATT and CDR2 is SNEGSKA in the germline V gene (reference sequence). This CDR3 is CSATSPGSVGIHEQYF. CDR3 coding DNA: TGCAGTGCTACATCACCCGGGTCCGTGGGAATCCACGAGCAGTACTTC.

This clonotype was recorded at least ten times. The CDR3 protein is CATSGRPTPRGPGELFF. CDR3 nucleotides: TGTGCCACCAGCGGCCGCCCCACCCCCAGGGGGCCCGGGGAGCTGTTTTTT. This chain joins TRBV15 and TRBJ2-2; 8 bases align to TRBD1. Germline CDR1 LNHNV, CDR2 YYDKDF (reference sequence). This CDR3 has 17 residues. The J segment lost 6 bases and the V segment lost 5 bases, leaving 14 bases of the junction unmatched.

There are many counts of this clonotype. The CDR3 sequence: CASSRTGRGNGYTF. The CDR3 region has the DNA TGTGCCAGCAGTCGGACAGGGAGAGGGAATGGCTACACCTTC. The rearrangement joins TRBV7-8 to TRBJ1-2; 8 bases map to TRBD1. With V trimmed by 6 bases and J by 6 bases, 9 bases remained unmatched. There are 14 residues in the CDR3. The germline gives CDR1 SGHVS, CDR2 FQNEAQ.

This clonotype was found a few times. CDR3 sequence (DNA): TGTGCCAGCACTCGGGCCCCTGGTGAAAAACTGTTTTTT. Translation: CASTRAPGEKLFF. This chain uses TRBV12-3 or TRBV12-4 with TRBJ1-4, with D unclear. The CDR3 contains 13 residues. The V end was cut by 7 bases, the J end by 7 bases, with 13 bases between.

The chain combines TRBV30 with TRBJ1-1, with D tentatively TRBD1 (6 bases). Trimming removed 0 bases from V and 5 bases from J, with 10 bases in between. Per the germline V gene, CDR1 is GTSNPN and CDR2 is SVGIG (reference sequence). The CDR3 extends over 13 amino acids. The chain's CDR3 is CAWSVGGRTEAFF. CDR3 in DNA: TGTGCCTGGAGTGTAGGGGGAAGAACTGAAGCTTTCTTT.

This clonotype has ten or more counts. V and J are TRBV6-5 and TRBJ1-1; 8 nucleotides line up with TRBD1. This CDR3 has 12 amino acids. Germline values: CDR1 MNHEY, CDR2 SVGAGI. V shed 5 bases and J 4 bases; nucleotides not matched to a gene: 0. The CDR3 coding sequence is TGTGCCAGCAGTACAGGGGGCACTGAAGCTTTCTTT. Its protein is CASSTGGTEAFF.

The rearrangement links TRBV12-3 or TRBV12-4 to TRBJ1-5; D gene uncertain. Between the trimmed V and J ends, which lost 6 bases and 6 bases, there was a span of 27 bases. The CDR3 contains 18 residues. The DNA for the CDR3 is TGTGCCAGCAGCTATTCCCCGGGCCCCAAGGACCCCAGTCAGCCCCAGCATTTT. Its protein product is CASSYSPGPKDPSQPQHF.

This clonotype was picked up one time. The V and J genes are TRBV28 and TRBJ2-7; D is ambiguous. The V end was cut by 2 bases, the J end by 7 bases, with 9 bases between. Per the germline V gene, CDR1 is MDHEN and CDR2 is SYDVKM. The CDR3 loop spans 12 amino acids. The CDR3 spells CASSLGVREQYF. The CDR3 DNA sequence: TGTGCCAGCAGTTTAGGAGTGAGGGAGCAGTACTTC.

This clonotype has at least ten counts. J is TRBJ2-7 and V is TRBV23-1, with D perhaps matching TRBD1 (6 bases). TRBV23-1 carries the ORF label, with uncertain function. Trimming removed 11 bases at V and 3 bases at J, with 20 bases between. The CDR3 has 14 residues. The CDR3 nucleotides read TGCGCCTGGGCCTCGATGACAGGAGACTACGAGCAGTACTTC. It translates to CAWASMTGDYEQYF.

This clonotype appeared a few times. CDR3 in DNA: TGTGCCAGCAGCCAAGTCCGGGGGACTGAAGCTTTCTTT. The encoded protein is CASSQVRGTEAFF. This chain connects TRBV14 to TRBJ1-1, with D perhaps TRBD1 (5 bases). This CDR3 contains 13 residues. Looked up from germline, CDR1 is SGHDN and CDR2 is FVKESK. V lost 1 base to trimming and J lost 5 bases, with 8 bases between them.

On this clonotype: A read error may be the cause here, since a much bigger clone is one base away. The chain is built from TRBV7-4 and TRBJ1-1; the D gene is possibly TRBD1 (5 bases). Germline V gene lookup returns CDR1 SGHVT and CDR2 SQSDAQ. This CDR3 spans 16 amino acids. The CDR3 protein is CASRPLVQASGTEALF. CDR3 in DNA: TGTGCCTCTAGGCCCCTCGTTCAGGCTTCGGGGACTGAAGCTTTGTTT.